The 16 T cell receptor beta chains below come from one sample, sequenced in a study of OX40 agonist ivuxolimab in advanced cancers. Produced via immunoSEQ multiplex PCR; TCRdb's table is partial and in-frame only. The sample holds about 40,000 clones, 86% seen once. The sequenced sample was CD4+ or CD8+ T cells sorted from blood, obtained in a trial of the OX40 agonist ivuxolimab. These receptors all come from an adult with an advanced solid tumor such as melanoma, head and neck, liver or kidney cancer.

The rearrangement links TRBV7-9 to TRBJ2-7, with 8 bases lining up with TRBD1. The V and J ends lost 3 bases and 7 bases, in that order; junction bases with no gene match: 8. Per germline, CDR1 SEHNR and CDR2 FQNEAQ (reference sequence). There are 14 residues in the CDR3. The CDR3 nucleotides read TGTGCCAGCAGCTTGCCCCAGGGGGCATGGGAGCAGTACGTC. It translates to CASSLPQGAWEQYV.

V gene TRBV9 combines with J gene TRBJ2-5; D unresolved. Trimming took 1 base from V and 1 from J, leaving 11 bases between them. The CDR3 runs to 15 residues. Germline CDR1 reads SGDLS; CDR2 reads YYNGEE. CDR3 region: CASSVSGRPQETQYF. CDR3 DNA sequence: TGTGCCAGCAGCGTAAGTGGACGGCCCCAAGAGACCCAGTACTTC.

The V and J genes are TRBV5-4 and TRBJ2-5, with 8 bases aligning to TRBD2. The V segment lost 1 base and the J segment 4 bases; nucleotides outside the gene matches: 6. The CDR3 totals 15 residues. The V gene's germline CDR1 is SGHNT and CDR2 YYREEE (reference sequence). The CDR3 sequence is CASSLFRGGIETQYF. As DNA, the CDR3 is TGTGCCAGCAGCTTGTTCCGGGGGGGAATAGAGACCCAGTACTTC.

The rearrangement uses TRBV27 and TRBJ2-1, with TRBD2 matching over 9 bases. Unmatched junction bases numbered 3, after V lost 7 bases and J lost 2 bases. Per the germline V gene, CDR1 is MNHEY and CDR2 is SMNVEV (reference sequence). CDR3 length: 14 amino acids. The CDR3 DNA reads TGTGCCAGCAAGCCTAGCGGGACCTACAATGAGCAGTTCTTC. Protein sequence: CASKPSGTYNEQFF.

The chain is built from TRBV4-3 and TRBJ2-1; D gene ambiguous. The CDR3 is 15 residues long. The V gene lost 0 bases and the J gene lost 4 bases, with 10 bases spanning the gap. Germline CDR1 reads LGHNA; CDR2 reads YSLEER. CDR3 residues: CASSQDLVDYNEQFF. CDR3 bases: TGCGCCAGCAGCCAAGATCTTGTAGATTACAATGAGCAGTTCTTC.

V and J are TRBV19 and TRBJ2-5; 7 positions agree with TRBD1. The trim removed 1 base at V and 5 bases at J, leaving 7 bases unmatched. The CDR3 runs 15 residues. Germline V gives CDR1 LNHDA, CDR2 SQIVND (reference sequence). For the CDR3, the DNA is TGTGCCAGTAGTATAGCAGGGGGAGTGAGCGAGACCCAGTACTTC. Encoded protein: CASSIAGGVSETQYF.

This clone was seen more than once but under ten times. The chain is built from TRBV7-8 and TRBJ1-1; D unresolved. CDR1 SGHVS and CDR2 FQNEAQ come from the germline V gene. Trimming left V 5 bases short and J 2 bases short, with 6 bases between. This CDR3 is built from 12 residues. CDR3 sequence: CASSLINTEAFF. DNA of the CDR3: TGTGCCAGCAGCCTAATAAACACTGAAGCTTTCTTT.

This chain joins TRBV2 and TRBJ1-1; D unclear. V dropped 7 bases and J dropped 4 bases, with 7 bases sitting between them. Germline V gives CDR1 SNHLY, CDR2 FYNNEI. This CDR3 region has 11 residues. CDR3 coding DNA: TGTGCCAGCATTCAGGTCACTGAAGCTTTCTTT. This sequence encodes CASIQVTEAFF.

The chain uses TRBV2 and TRBJ1-6, with TRBD1 identical over 7 bases. Germline V gene data show CDR1 as SNHLY and CDR2 as FYNNEI. The CDR3 runs to 16 residues. The ends lost 6 bases at V and 7 bases at J; junction bases unmatched: 12. CDR3 in DNA: TGTGCCAGCAGAGTGAATCGGGACAGAGGGAATTCACCCCTCCACTTT. It codes for CASRVNRDRGNSPLHF. The whole variable domain, remainder taken from reference TRBV2 and TRBJ1-6, is EPEVTQTPSHQVTQMGQEVILRCVPISNHLYFYWYRQILGQKVEFLVSFYNNEISEKSEIFDDQFSVERPDGSNFTLKIRSTKLEDSAMYFCASRVNRDRGNSPLHFGNGTRLTVT.

This sequence joins TRBV5-8 and TRBJ2-5, with D possibly matching TRBD2 (6 bases). Germline CDR1 reads SGHTS; CDR2 reads YDEGEE. The CDR3 loop spans 14 amino acids. Trimming stripped 3 bases from V and 1 base from J, with 10 bases between. The DNA for the CDR3 is TGTGCCAGCAGCTGGGACGGGGGCCAAGAGACCCAGTACTTC. This encodes CASSWDGGQETQYF.

Here the CDR3 reads CSVRSPDLLYGYTF. DNA for the CDR3: TGCAGCGTTAGGTCCCCTGACCTGCTCTATGGCTACACCTTC. The chain joins TRBV29-1 to TRBJ1-2; D is undetermined. This CDR3 spans 14 amino acids. Per germline, CDR1 SQVTM and CDR2 ANQGSEA. Trimming removed 5 bases at V and 4 bases at J, with 17 bases between.

The V gene is TRBV6-7, the J gene TRBJ2-7, with 11 bases matching TRBD1. TRBV6-7 is treated as an ORF (open reading frame) with a function not yet certain. CDR3 length equals 16 residues. Trimming removed 2 bases from V and 6 bases from J; junction bases left unmatched: 9. The chain's CDR3 is CASSYQADRGPREQYV. CDR3 DNA: TGTGCCAGCAGTTACCAGGCGGACAGGGGGCCTCGCGAGCAGTACGTC.

The chain links TRBV7-6 to TRBJ1-2; D call uncertain. The V gene's germline CDR1 is SGHVS and CDR2 FNYEAQ. The V gene lost 3 bases and the J gene lost 5 bases, with 10 bases spanning the gap. CDR3 length equals 13 residues. In nucleotides, the CDR3 is TGTGCCAGCAGCTTGGGAGTATCTTATGGCTACACCTTC. It encodes CASSLGVSYGYTF. Based on the CDR3 plus reference TRBV7-6 and TRBJ1-2, the full variable domain is GAGVSQSPRYKVTKRGQDVALRCDPISGHVSLYWYRQALGQGPEFLTYFNYEAQQDKSGLPNDRFSAERPEGSISTLTIQRTEQRDSAMYRCASSLGVSYGYTFGSGTRLTVV.

This chain links TRBV2 with TRBJ2-2; 9 nucleotides match TRBD1. The length of the CDR3 is 14 residues. Per germline, CDR1 SNHLY and CDR2 FYNNEI. The J segment lost 6 bases and the V segment lost 9 bases, leaving 8 bases of the junction unmatched. The CDR3, as DNA: TGTGCCAGAAGGGACAGGGATCGGTCCGGGGAGCTGTTTTTT. Residues: CARRDRDRSGELFF.

V is TRBV11-2 and J is TRBJ2-5; D might be TRBD1 or TRBD2, each matching 7 bases. Per the germline V gene, CDR1 is SGHAT and CDR2 is FQNNGV. The length of the CDR3 is 18 residues. V was clipped by 1 base and J by 5 bases, with 23 bases between them. Here the CDR3 DNA reads TGTGCCAGCAGCTTAGGAGGGGATCAGGGGGGGGGCTGGGAGACCCAGTACTTC. This codes for CASSLGGDQGGGWETQYF.

This clone was counted a single time. The chain links TRBV28 to TRBJ2-1; D is undetermined. This CDR3 is built from 15 residues. Trimming cost V 7 bases and J 0 bases, with 13 bases left between them. In germline, CDR1 is MDHEN, CDR2 SYDVKM. This CDR3 is CASMVGIGSYNEQFF. The CDR3 region has the DNA TGTGCCAGCATGGTTGGGATTGGCTCCTACAATGAGCAGTTCTTC.